The sequence of this TCR beta chain was determined in a study of cytotoxic CD8 clonotypes in ibrutinib-treated CLL. This clone has just one count. This CDR3 is built from 12 residues. CDR1 SNHLY and CDR2 FYNNEI come from the germline V gene. V shed 10 bases and J shed 5 bases, with 14 bases lying between them. TCRdb's copy holds only in-frame clones and misses some; the assay was immunoSEQ multiplex PCR. The sample has 55,000 to 60,000 clones; approximately 50% are singletons. This rearrangement joins TRBV2 to TRBJ2-5, with D possibly matching TRBD1 (7 bases). The material was PBMCs, obtained at disease progression, from a patient treated with ibrutinib. The clonotype originates from a human donor with chronic lymphocytic leukemia. CDR3 nucleotide sequence: TGTGCCACACTAGCAGGGGGGGAGACCCAGTACTTC. This encodes CATLAGGETQYF.